The 15 T cell receptor beta chains reported below all come from one sample, sequenced in a study of response to subunit inactivated influenza vaccine. TCRdb independently ran MiXCR on the RT-PCR reads; one entry per CDR3 protein. This table has roughly 650,000 distinct CDR3 sequences, around 15% appearing once. This material consisted of PBMCs from blood, taken approximately 15 days before vaccination. The receptors here all came from a man between 50 and 59 years old who received an inactivated influenza vaccine.

The V gene is TRBV15, the J gene TRBJ2-7, with D hard to call. V lost 0 bases and J 0 bases, leaving 6 bases between the germline ends. CDR3 length: 14 amino acids. CDR1 LNHNV and CDR2 YYDKDF come from the germline V gene (reference sequence). The CDR3 protein is CATSRDGVSYEQYF. As DNA, the CDR3 is TGTGCCACCAGCAGAGACGGAGTCTCCTACGAGCAGTACTTC.

The chain employs TRBV30 and TRBJ1-2, with D possibly matching TRBD1 (6 bases). The length of the CDR3 is 13 residues. CDR1 and CDR2 from the germline V gene are GTSNPN and SVGIG (reference sequence). V was pared by 0 bases and J by 4 bases, with 9 bases between. This chain's CDR3 is CAWSVRDTYGYTF. The CDR3 bases are TGTGCCTGGAGTGTACGGGACACCTATGGCTACACCTTC.

This clonotype has only a few counts. V gene TRBV7-9 combines with J gene TRBJ2-7; 8 nucleotides match TRBD1. The length of the CDR3 is 16 residues. Trimming at V came to 3 bases and at J to 1 base, leaving 8 bases not matched to a gene. Per germline, CDR1 SEHNR and CDR2 FQNEAQ (reference sequence). CDR3 nucleotides: TGTGCCAGCAGCTTTGGAACAGGGGGGAATTCCTACGAGCAGTACTTC. Its protein product is CASSFGTGGNSYEQYF.

Only a few counts were recorded for this clonotype. The J gene is TRBJ1-2, the V gene TRBV12-3 or TRBV12-4; 8 bases map to TRBD1. The CDR3 covers 16 residues. V shed 3 bases, J shed 2 bases, and the junction held 8 bases outside the gene matches. CDR3 region: CASSFTQDRANYGYTF. The CDR3 bases are TGTGCCAGCAGTTTCACCCAGGACAGGGCGAACTATGGCTACACCTTC.

The V gene is TRBV5-4, the J gene TRBJ2-5, with D possibly called TRBD1 or TRBD2 (7 bases each). This CDR3 has 16 residues. Germline values: CDR1 SGHNT, CDR2 YYREEE (reference sequence). The V gene lost 3 bases and the J gene lost 5 bases, with 20 bases spanning the gap. CDR3 bases: TGTGCCAGCAGCTCCAGCATGACAGGGCGGGAGGAGACCCAGTACTTC. This sequence encodes CASSSSMTGREETQYF.

This clonotype was detected many times. V and J are TRBV13 and TRBJ1-1, with TRBD1 matching over 8 bases. Per the germline V gene, CDR1 is PRHDT and CDR2 is FYEKMQ (reference sequence). Trimming cost V 2 bases and J 4 bases; bases outside gene matches: 3. This CDR3 is built from 14 residues. The CDR3 region is CASSLTGGGTEAFF. The CDR3 coding sequence is TGTGCCAGCAGCTTAACAGGGGGAGGCACTGAAGCTTTCTTT.

This clonotype was seen more than once but under ten times. This chain connects TRBV7-9 to TRBJ2-5; D is ambiguous. CDR1 SEHNR and CDR2 FQNEAQ come from the germline V gene (reference sequence). V lost 1 base and J 7 bases, leaving 4 bases between the germline ends. The length of the CDR3 is 11 residues. The CDR3 DNA sequence: TGTGCCAGCAGCTTAGGGCCGACCCAGTACTTC. As protein: CASSLGPTQYF. Full variable domain (rest looked up from reference TRBV7-9 and TRBJ2-5): DTGVSQNPRHKITKRGQNVTFRCDPISEHNRLYWYRQTLGQGPEFLTYFQNEAQLEKSRLLSDRFSAERPKGSFSTLEIQRTEQGDSAMYLCASSLGPTQYFGPGTRLLVL.

The J gene is TRBJ2-2, the V gene TRBV4-2; 10 nucleotides agree with TRBD2. CDR1 LGHNA and CDR2 YNFKEQ come from the germline V gene. This CDR3 comprises 20 residues. The trim removed 0 bases at V and 0 bases at J, leaving 10 bases unmatched. This chain's CDR3 is CASSQERASGGLTNTGELFF. CDR3 DNA: TGTGCCAGCAGCCAAGAACGGGCTAGCGGGGGCTTAACGAACACCGGGGAGCTGTTTTTT.

This clonotype was detected only a few times. The V and J genes are TRBV9 and TRBJ1-3; unclear D gene. Germline CDR1 is SGDLS and CDR2 is YYNGEE. The CDR3 has 14 amino acids. V shed 3 bases and J shed 3 bases, with 10 bases lying between them. The CDR3 sequence: CASSGAVSGNTIYF. In nucleotides, the CDR3 is TGTGCCAGCAGCGGAGCGGTTAGTGGAAACACCATATATTTT. The full variable domain, its missing parts supplied by reference TRBV9 and TRBJ1-3, is DSGVTQTPKHLITATGQRVTLRCSPRSGDLSVYWYQQSLDQGLQFLIQYYNGEERAKGNILERFSAQQFPDLHSELNLSSLELGDSALYFCASSGAVSGNTIYFGEGSWLTVV.

V usage is TRBV20-1 and J usage is TRBJ2-1; TRBD2 agrees at 12 bases. Trimming at V came to 7 bases and at J to 13 bases, leaving 14 bases not matched to a gene. This CDR3 has 14 amino acids. The germline CDR1 and CDR2 sequences are DFQATT and SNEGSKA (reference sequence). CDR3 nucleotides: TGCAGTGTCTCACTAGCGGGAGGATTGGGATCCCAGTTCTTC. It is translated as CSVSLAGGLGSQFF.

This clonotype has a handful of counts. The chain joins TRBV7-8 to TRBJ2-1, with D possibly TRBD2 on 6 matching bases. CDR1 is SGHVS and CDR2 is FQNEAQ in the germline V gene. Trimming took 5 bases from V and 5 from J, leaving 13 bases between them. This CDR3 is 14 amino acids long. In DNA, the CDR3 is TGTGCCAGCAGCCATCCAGCGGGCAACAATGAGCAGTTCTTC. It specifies CASSHPAGNNEQFF.

This chain links TRBV7-8 with TRBJ2-3; D might be TRBD2 (6 bases). Per germline, CDR1 SGHVS and CDR2 FQNEAQ. The CDR3 runs to 12 residues. With 5 bases removed from V and 9 bases from J, the gap between germline ends came to 12 bases. The CDR3 bases are TGTGCCAGCAGCATCCCAGGGAGGACGCAGTATTTT. It translates to CASSIPGRTQYF.

The V and J genes are TRBV4-2 and TRBJ2-1, with a tentative D call TRBD1 (5 bases). The V gene lost 0 bases and the J gene lost 4 bases, with 10 bases spanning the gap. This CDR3 contains 15 residues. CDR1 and CDR2 from the germline V gene are LGHNA and YNFKEQ. CDR3 nucleotides: TGTGCCAGCAGCCAAGATCAAGGGGTTTACAATGAGCAGTTCTTC. This gives the protein CASSQDQGVYNEQFF.

The chain recombines TRBV20-1 with TRBJ2-7, with D tentatively TRBD1 (6 bases). The V and J ends lost 4 bases and 3 bases respectively, with 13 bases between them. Germline V CDR1 and CDR2: DFQATT, SNEGSKA (reference sequence). This CDR3 has 13 amino acids. Here the CDR3 DNA reads TGCAGTGCTATCCGGGACATCTACTACGAGCAGTACTTC. This translates into CSAIRDIYYEQYF.

This clonotype was seen many times. The chain couples TRBV12-3 or TRBV12-4 to TRBJ2-2; no firm D call. CDR3 length: 12 amino acids. Trimming shortened V by 3 bases and J by 6 bases, and 5 bases separated the two germline ends. CDR3 DNA: TGTGCCAGCAGTTTCGGAGCCGGGGAGCTGTTTTTT. Amino acids: CASSFGAGELFF.